The T cell receptor beta chain under discussion was sequenced for a study of blood T cell repertoires in COVID-19. About the study: Sites in the United States, Italy and Spain provided acute and convalescent COVID-19 samples.

Germline CDR1 reads SGDLS; CDR2 reads YYNGEE. Trimming removed 4 bases at V and 3 bases at J, with 10 bases between. The CDR3 spans 13 residues. Per the original data handling: Estimated nucleated cell counts came from reference gene primer amplification. The repertoire was sequenced with immunoSEQ multiplex PCR; TCRdb's copy has only in-frame clones and lacks some. That table gives V, J and clone size, and the DNA gave D and trimming. The profile shows fewer than 150,000 clones, 87% of them singletons. The source is a woman aged 55-69 years with acute or convalescent COVID-19. The sequenced sample was peripheral blood. The chain has TRBV9 and TRBJ1-2; no clear D. CDR3 nucleotides: TGTGCCAGCAGCTTCGACACGGACTATGGCTACACCTTC. Translation gives CASSFDTDYGYTF.